This T cell receptor beta chain came from a study of blood T cell repertoires in COVID-19. Study-wide context: Acute and convalescent COVID-19 specimens originated in the United States, Italy and Spain. The analysed material was cDNA or gDNA that came from T cells, B-cell-depleted T cells, or PBMCs.

Recruited during active infection, patients (from Seattle) were subsequently followed longitudinally. This CDR3 comprises 13 residues. V was shortened by 5 bases and J by 6 bases, with 12 bases between the two germline ends. Germline loops: CDR1 SEHNR, CDR2 FQNEAQ (reference sequence). Concerning this clone: This CDR3 is also generated by other DNA sequences in the sample.

Produced via immunoSEQ multiplex PCR; TCRdb's table is partial and in-frame only. This sample has 200,000 to 250,000 clones, with roughly 80% found just once. J is TRBJ2-3 and V is TRBV7-9; a possible D gene is TRBD2 (6 bases). This clonotype was obtained from a woman between 70 and 85 years old with COVID-19, enrolled during active disease. What was sequenced was peripheral blood. CDR3 sequence (DNA): TGTGCCAGCAGCCGACTAGAGGCTGATACGCAGTATTTT. Translation gives CASSRLEADTQYF.